This TCR beta chain emerged from a study of cytomegalovirus exposure and HLA in healthy donors. General observations from the study: Some TCR beta chains (around 160 of them) were listed as cytomegalovirus-associated.

Libraries were prepared by immunoSEQ multiplex PCR; TCRdb keeps only in-frame clonotypes and omits some of them. The data show some 180,000 clones, with approximately 89% seen just once and 7.2% held by the top ten. The sample holds one count of this clone. Its antigen is undetermined. Trimming took 4 bases from V and 5 from J, leaving 8 bases between them. Germline CDR1 MNHEY, CDR2 SMNVEV (reference sequence). This CDR3 contains 12 residues. Separate from the approximately 600-subject first cohort was the approximately 130-subject validation cohort, to which the donors belonged. The chain combines TRBV27 with TRBJ1-2; perhaps TRBD1 as D (6 bases). Sequenced: PBMCs. This clonotype was sampled from a man in his thirties or forties in good health and CMV-seropositive. The CDR3 DNA reads as TGTGCCAGCAGTTCAACAGGGTATGGCTACACCTTC. Translated: CASSSTGYGYTF.